This entry concerns a single T cell receptor beta chain. What it recognizes is unknown. This sample was taken from a study of shared clonotypes between healthy human individuals. Whole-study results and caveats: The study found roughly 5% of naive CD4 clonotypes shared across several donors.

Sequenced by immunoSEQ multiplex PCR; TCRdb stores in-frame clones only, minus some. This sample has millions of clones; 95% occur once, and the top ten carry more than 0.1%. The sequencing sample was made of naive CD4+ T cells sorted from blood. Subset described: CD45RA+ positively selected. The TCR comes from a man between 18 and 35 years old in good health.

The CDR3 nucleotides read TGCGCCAGCAGCCAAGATCAGCTTAATGAAAAACTGTTTTTT. Amino acids: CASSQDQLNEKLFF. V usage is TRBV4-3 and J usage is TRBJ1-4; D gene uncertain. V was cut by 0 bases and J by 4 bases, with 6 bases left in between. This CDR3 spans 14 amino acids. CDR1 and CDR2 from the germline V gene are LGHNA and YSLEER.